This entry lists 28 T cell receptor beta chains sequenced from one sample in a study of blood T cell repertoires in COVID-19. Repertoires were generated with immunoSEQ multiplex PCR, while TCRdb's copy carries only in-frame clones and drops some. The table shows about 58,000 clones, with roughly 89% occurring only once. Sequencing input: peripheral blood. All receptors derive from a man between 60 and 70 years old with active COVID-19.

This clone was seen a single time. The V gene is TRBV6-5, the J gene TRBJ1-1; TRBD1 matches at 9 bases. The junction had 1 base not matched to a gene; V was cut back by 5 bases and J by 0 bases. CDR1 MNHEY and CDR2 SVGAGI come from the germline V gene. This CDR3 region has 14 residues. This chain's CDR3 is CASSRTGVNTEAFF. The CDR3 DNA is TGTGCCAGCAGTAGGACAGGGGTGAACACTGAAGCTTTCTTT.

This clone showed up just once. J is TRBJ1-1 and V is TRBV4-1; D unresolved. The CDR3 sequence is 13 residues long. CDR1 MGHRA and CDR2 YSYEKL come from the germline V gene. V was trimmed by 4 bases and J by 2 bases, leaving 8 bases between them. CDR3 nucleotides: TGCGCCAGCAGCCGAGGGATTAACACTGAAGCTTTCTTT. It translates to CASSRGINTEAFF.

This clone was found a few times. The chain recombines TRBV28 with TRBJ1-1; a possible D gene is TRBD1 (6 bases). The CDR3 contains 12 residues. Per the germline V gene, CDR1 is MDHEN and CDR2 is SYDVKM. Trimming cost V 6 bases and J 6 bases, with 11 bases left between them. CDR3 region: CASRIRGPEAFF. DNA of the CDR3: TGTGCCAGCAGAATCAGGGGTCCTGAAGCTTTCTTT.

The chain uses TRBV28 and TRBJ1-2; TRBD1 might be the D (6 bases). Germline V gene sequence: CDR1 MDHEN, CDR2 SYDVKM. The CDR3 has 15 residues. V was clipped by 3 bases and J by 5 bases, with 16 bases between them. In DNA, the CDR3 is TGTGCCAGCAGTTTTCGCGACGAGGGGGGGTATGGCTACACCTTC. The encoded protein is CASSFRDEGGYGYTF.

The V gene is TRBV11-2, the J gene TRBJ2-7; no firm D call. This CDR3 contains 12 residues. The germline V gene has CDR1 SGHAT and CDR2 FQNNGV. V lost 0 bases, J lost 6 bases, and 6 bases lay in between. The CDR3 spells CASSLDWSEQYF. Here the CDR3 DNA reads TGTGCCAGCAGCTTAGATTGGAGCGAGCAGTACTTC.

The rearrangement joins TRBV19 to TRBJ1-1; D unclear. The germline V gene encodes CDR1 LNHDA and CDR2 SQIVND (reference sequence). Trimming cost V 5 bases and J 0 bases, with 16 bases left between them. The CDR3 totals 16 residues. The CDR3 loop reads CASSPLLARMNTEAFF. As DNA, the CDR3 is TGTGCCAGTAGTCCCCTCTTGGCGCGGATGAACACTGAAGCTTTCTTT. The full variable domain, its missing parts supplied by reference TRBV19 and TRBJ1-1, is DGGITQSPKYLFRKEGQNVTLSCEQNLNHDAMYWYRQDPGQGLRLIYYSQIVNDFQKGDIAEGYSVSREKKESFPLTVTSAQKNPTAFYLCASSPLLARMNTEAFFGQGTRLTVV.

This CDR3 is CASSQAGRNTGELFF. In DNA form, the CDR3 reads TGTGCCAGCAGCCAAGCAGGCCGGAACACCGGGGAGCTGTTTTTT. The rearrangement joins TRBV11-1 to TRBJ2-2; no clear D. Trimming took off 5 bases at V and 1 base at J, with 11 bases between the two ends. Germline CDR1 reads SGHAT; CDR2 reads FQDESV (reference sequence). The CDR3 contains 15 residues.

The rearrangement uses TRBV12-3 or TRBV12-4 and TRBJ1-1, with D perhaps matching TRBD1 (5 bases). The CDR3 covers 12 residues. V lost 2 bases to trimming and J lost 8 bases, with 9 bases between them. The CDR3 loop reads CASSLPPGEAFF. CDR3 bases: TGTGCCAGCAGTTTACCCCCAGGGGAAGCTTTCTTT.

V gene TRBV7-8 combines with J gene TRBJ1-2; D call uncertain. Trimming pared 1 base from V and 6 bases from J, leaving 6 bases between. Germline CDR1 SGHVS, CDR2 FQNEAQ. The CDR3 length is 12 residues. Here the CDR3 DNA reads TGTGCCAGCAGCTTAGTCGGGGATGGCTACACCTTC. Translation: CASSLVGDGYTF.

Turning to this clone: One end of the junction varies from germline; a read error may be responsible. The CDR3 DNA reads as TGTGCTAGCAGCAGGGACACTGGATACGAGCAGTACTTC. It yields the protein CASSRDTGYEQYF. The J gene is TRBJ2-7, the V gene TRBV7-7, with D possibly being TRBD1 (6 bases). The CDR3 has 13 residues. Germline V gene lookup returns CDR1 SSHAT and CDR2 FNYEAQ (reference sequence).

This clone was seen only a few times. The rearrangement links TRBV2 to TRBJ2-6; 10 bases are shared with TRBD1. The CDR3 has 16 amino acids. Germline V gene lookup returns CDR1 SNHLY and CDR2 FYNNEI. J gave up 2 bases and V 8 bases, and 6 bases lay outside the gene matches. The chain's CDR3 is CASPGQGKAGANVLTF. The CDR3 coding sequence is TGTGCCAGCCCGGGACAGGGGAAGGCTGGGGCCAACGTCCTGACTTTC.

This clone was seen a few times. The chain is built from TRBV5-4 and TRBJ1-2; maybe TRBD1 (5 bases). CDR3 size: 13 residues. The ends were cut back, 6 bases at V and 8 bases at J, with 17 bases in the middle. Germline lookup yields CDR1 SGHNT and CDR2 YYREEE (reference sequence). For the CDR3, the DNA is TGTGCCAGCACCCCCTTAGGGGTAGAAGGCTACACCTTC. Its translation is CASTPLGVEGYTF. Complete variable domain (other parts from reference TRBV5-4 and TRBJ1-2): ETGVTQSPTHLIKTRGQQVTLRCSSQSGHNTVSWYQQALGQGPQFIFQYYREEENGRGNFPPRFSGLQFPNYSSELNVNALELDDSALYLCASTPLGVEGYTFGSGTRLTVV.

This sequence joins TRBV28 and TRBJ2-7; D possibly corresponds to TRBD1 (6 bases). V was shortened by 8 bases and J by 4 bases, with 24 bases between the two germline ends. The CDR3 sequence is 16 residues long. Looked up from germline, CDR1 is MDHEN and CDR2 is SYDVKM. The CDR3 sequence is CASGYDTGSTPYEQYF. CDR3 DNA: TGTGCCAGCGGCTACGATACAGGGAGCACGCCGTACGAGCAGTACTTC.

V is TRBV9 and J is TRBJ2-2; D is unclear. Trimming pared 0 bases from V and 8 bases from J, leaving 11 bases between. The CDR3 runs 14 residues. Per germline, CDR1 SGDLS and CDR2 YYNGEE. The CDR3 region is CASSVDLGLGELFF. DNA for the CDR3: TGTGCCAGCAGCGTAGATCTAGGTTTAGGGGAGCTGTTTTTT.

This clone was found once. The rearrangement uses TRBV11-2 and TRBJ1-6; D might be TRBD1 (6 bases). The CDR3 runs to 15 residues. Germline lookup yields CDR1 SGHAT and CDR2 FQNNGV. V dropped 5 bases and J dropped 10 bases, with 18 bases sitting between them. DNA of the CDR3: TGTGCCAGCAGCGCCCTCAGACAGGAAAGCTCACCCCTCCACTTT. It translates to CASSALRQESSPLHF.

This clone was observed a single time. The V call is TRBV7-2, the J call TRBJ2-7; 8 bases fit TRBD2. This CDR3 has 15 residues. Per the germline V gene, CDR1 is SGHTA and CDR2 is FQGNSA. V shed 4 bases and J 4 bases; nucleotides not matched to a gene: 9. CDR3 region: CASSYSRAGAYEQYF. The CDR3, as DNA: TGTGCCAGCAGCTATTCTAGAGCGGGGGCATACGAGCAGTACTTC.

This CDR3 is CASSLDRPGQPQHF. The DNA for the CDR3 is TGCGCCAGCAGCTTGGACAGGCCTGGTCAGCCCCAGCATTTT. The gene calls are TRBV5-1 and TRBJ1-5; D possibly corresponds to TRBD1 (5 bases). Germline V gene data show CDR1 as SGHRS and CDR2 as YFSETQ. The CDR3 is 14 residues long. The germline V and J ends were trimmed by 0 bases and 6 bases, with 10 bases remaining between them. Drawing the rest from reference TRBV5-1 and TRBJ1-5, the complete variable domain is KAGVTQTPRYLIKTRGQQVTLSCSPISGHRSVSWYQQTPGQGLQFLFEYFSETQRNKGNFPGRFSGRQFSNSRSEMNVSTLELGDSALYLCASSLDRPGQPQHFGDGTRLSIL.

The chain has TRBV28 and TRBJ2-3, with TRBD2 matching 9 bases. Trimming cost V 8 bases and J 5 bases; bases outside gene matches: 5. CDR3 size: 13 residues. Looked up from germline, CDR1 is MDHEN and CDR2 is SYDVKM. CDR3 nucleotides: TGTGCCAGCCGAGCGGGGGGCGTAGATACGCAGTATTTT. The encoded protein is CASRAGGVDTQYF.

The rearrangement joins TRBV7-2 to TRBJ1-2; D unclear. The germline gives CDR1 SGHTA, CDR2 FQGNSA. V was cut by 2 bases and J by 7 bases, with 5 bases left in between. The CDR3 has 11 residues. The chain's CDR3 is CASSLSIGYTF. Here the CDR3 DNA reads TGTGCCAGCAGCTTATCTATTGGCTACACCTTC.

The chain links TRBV19 to TRBJ2-7, with TRBD1 matching over 10 bases. This CDR3 comprises 16 residues. The ends lost 5 bases at V and 5 bases at J; junction bases unmatched: 12. In germline, CDR1 is LNHDA, CDR2 SQIVND (reference sequence). In DNA form, the CDR3 reads TGTGCCAGTAGTGACCGCGACAGGGGGCTCGTGGACGAGCAGTACTTC. Its protein product is CASSDRDRGLVDEQYF.

V gene TRBV11-2 combines with J gene TRBJ2-7; 10 positions agree with TRBD1. There are 15 residues in the CDR3. Germline CDR1 reads SGHAT; CDR2 reads FQNNGV. V was pared by 5 bases and J by 4 bases, with 8 bases of the junction left unmatched. The CDR3 region is CASSKETGGMYEQYF. CDR3 nucleotides: TGTGCCAGCAGCAAAGAGACAGGGGGCATGTACGAGCAGTACTTC.

This clone was seen more than once but under ten times. The chain uses TRBV9 and TRBJ2-2, with 10 bases lining up with TRBD2. CDR1 is SGDLS, CDR2 YYNGEE, per germline. The length of the CDR3 is 17 residues. Trimming removed 2 bases from V and 2 bases from J; junction bases left unmatched: 6. Here the CDR3 reads CASSVPSGGGNTGELFF. CDR3 sequence (DNA): TGTGCCAGCAGCGTCCCTAGCGGGGGAGGAAACACCGGGGAGCTGTTTTTT.

The chain combines TRBV5-3 with TRBJ1-5; the D is unclear. TRBV5-3 is placed among ORFs of uncertain function. Trimming removed 0 bases at V and 4 bases at J, with 5 bases between. This CDR3 has 13 residues. CDR3 nucleotides: TGTGCCAGAAGCTTGGCGGAGAATCAGCCCCAGCATTTT. This translates into CARSLAENQPQHF.

V gene TRBV29-1 combines with J gene TRBJ1-1; D gene unclear. Per germline, CDR1 SQVTM and CDR2 ANQGSEA. CDR3 length: 10 amino acids. V gave up 4 bases and J gave up 7 bases, with 7 bases separating them. The CDR3 DNA sequence: TGCAGCGTTGGAGTCCTTGAAGCTTTCTTT. The encoded protein is CSVGVLEAFF. Based on the CDR3 plus reference TRBV29-1 and TRBJ1-1, the full variable domain is SAVISQKPSRDICQRGTSLTIQCQVDSQVTMMFWYRQQPGQSLTLIATANQGSEATYESGFVIDKFPISRPNLTFSTLTVSNMSPEDSSIYLCSVGVLEAFFGQGTRLTVV.

The chain carries TRBV7-2 and TRBJ1-2; D unresolved. The germline V and J ends were trimmed by 5 bases and 2 bases, with 18 bases remaining between them. The CDR3 is 16 residues long. Germline lookup yields CDR1 SGHTA and CDR2 FQGNSA. CDR3 protein: CASSPGGPGDNYGYTF. DNA for the CDR3: TGTGCCAGCAGCCCCGGCGGGCCGGGCGACAACTATGGCTACACCTTC.

The V and J genes are TRBV7-3 and TRBJ2-2; 10 bases match TRBD1. Trimming took 5 bases from V and 4 from J; bases not matched to a gene: 4. The germline V gene has CDR1 SGHTA and CDR2 FQGTGA. This CDR3 has 15 residues. CDR3 nucleotides: TGTGCCAGCAGCCCGACAGGGGGCAGCACCGGGGAGCTGTTTTTT. Translation gives CASSPTGGSTGELFF.

This clone was observed a handful of times. The rearrangement links TRBV6-2 or TRBV6-3 to TRBJ1-1; 7 nucleotides align to TRBD1. Germline lookup yields CDR1 MNHEY and CDR2 SVGEGT. This CDR3 is 16 amino acids long. The trim removed 5 bases at V and 4 bases at J, leaving 13 bases unmatched. In nucleotides, the CDR3 is TGTGCCAGCAGTAGAAGACAGGGTATGGGAGTCACTGAAGCTTTCTTT. Protein product: CASSRRQGMGVTEAFF.

J is TRBJ2-1 and V is TRBV13, with 7 bases lining up with TRBD2. V lost 0 bases, J lost 2 bases, and 4 bases stayed unmatched. CDR1 and CDR2 from the germline V gene are PRHDT and FYEKMQ (reference sequence). CDR3 length equals 16 residues. CDR3 nucleotide sequence: TGTGCCAGCAGCTTAGGCGCGGGAGTTGCCTACAATGAGCAGTTCTTC. Protein sequence: CASSLGAGVAYNEQFF.